This entry lists 24 T cell receptor beta chains sequenced from one sample in a study of T cell changes during pregnancy in multiple sclerosis. Generated by immunoSEQ multiplex PCR, the TCRdb table keeps only in-frame clones and is missing some. Of about 17,000 clones listed, roughly 83% are singletons. The sample consisted of CD8+ T cells from peripheral blood mononuclear cells, taken in the third trimester of pregnancy. All receptors come from a female donor in good health, enrolled as a control in a pregnancy study.

The J gene is TRBJ1-5, the V gene TRBV9; 9 nucleotides agree with TRBD1. The J segment lost 6 bases and the V segment lost 4 bases, leaving 5 bases of the junction unmatched. This CDR3 is 14 amino acids long. Germline V CDR1 and CDR2: SGDLS, YYNGEE. DNA of the CDR3: TGTGCCAGCAGCCGGGGACAGGGAGGTCAGCCCCAGCATTTT. This gives the protein CASSRGQGGQPQHF.

The chain uses TRBV7-9 and TRBJ2-1; the D gene is possibly TRBD2 (5 bases). This CDR3 has 13 amino acids. Germline lookup yields CDR1 SEHNR and CDR2 FQNEAQ (reference sequence). V was shortened by 8 bases and J by 6 bases, with 14 bases between the two germline ends. The CDR3 spells CASSPSRGNEQFF. CDR3 coding DNA: TGTGCCAGCTCCCCAAGTCGGGGCAATGAGCAGTTCTTC.

J is TRBJ1-1 and V is TRBV29-1; TRBD1 is a possible D gene (5 bases). Trimming left V 3 bases short and J 3 bases short, with 8 bases between. CDR1 and CDR2 from the germline V gene are SQVTM and ANQGSEA. This CDR3 comprises 12 residues. CDR3 nucleotides: TGCAGCGTTGAGGGGGGTTACACTGAAGCTTTCTTT. Translated, it gives CSVEGGYTEAFF.

The V call is TRBV5-6, the J call TRBJ2-7; 8 bases align to TRBD2. V shed 0 bases, J shed 3 bases, and the junction held 17 bases outside the gene matches. The CDR3 length is 19 residues. Germline V gives CDR1 SGHDT, CDR2 YYEEEE. CDR3 DNA: TGTGCCAGCAGCTTGGGGGGGACGGGGACGGGAGGGCCGGTCTACGAGCAGTACTTC. Translation gives CASSLGGTGTGGPVYEQYF. Full variable domain (remainder filled in from reference TRBV5-6 and TRBJ2-7): DAGVTQSPTHLIKTRGQQVTLRCSPKSGHDTVSWYQQALGQGPQFIFQYYEEEERQRGNFPDRFSGHQFPNYSSELNVNALLLGDSALYLCASSLGGTGTGGPVYEQYFGPGTRLTVT.

The rearrangement links TRBV7-6 to TRBJ2-1; 8 bases agree with TRBD1. The CDR3 runs 15 residues. In germline, CDR1 is SGHVS, CDR2 FNYEAQ. J was trimmed by 0 bases and V by 5 bases; bases with no gene match: 3. The CDR3 reads CASSGDRSSYNEQFF. CDR3 nucleotides: TGTGCCAGCAGCGGGGACAGGAGCTCCTACAATGAGCAGTTCTTC.

The chain combines TRBV19 with TRBJ1-1, with 9 bases matching TRBD1. With V trimmed by 7 bases and J by 3 bases, 6 bases remained unmatched. This CDR3 contains 14 residues. CDR1 LNHDA and CDR2 SQIVND come from the germline V gene (reference sequence). The DNA for the CDR3 is TGTGCCAGTAAAGAGGGACAGGGTTACACTGAAGCTTTCTTT. Its translation: CASKEGQGYTEAFF.

J is TRBJ2-5 and V is TRBV25-1, with D perhaps matching TRBD2 (6 bases). The DNA matches TRBJ2-7 better at its end, which makes the J call doubtful. The CDR3 covers 14 residues. CDR1 and CDR2 (germline): MGHDK, SYGVNS. CDR3 in amino acids: CASSGGTDYYEQYF. The CDR3 region has the DNA TGTGCCAGCAGTGGGGGGACTGATTACTACGAGCAGTACTTC.

The CDR3 loop is CASSLETGRTQYF. The CDR3 region has the DNA TGTGCCAGCAGCTTAGAGACAGGGAGGACGCAGTATTTT. The V gene is TRBV7-6, the J gene TRBJ2-3; weak D call: TRBD1 (7 bases). With 1 base removed from V and 9 bases from J, the gap between germline ends came to 11 bases. This CDR3 is built from 13 residues. CDR1 is SGHVS and CDR2 is FNYEAQ in the germline V gene.

This chain uses TRBV29-1 with TRBJ1-2, with TRBD1 identical over 8 bases. The J segment lost 2 bases and the V segment lost 0 bases, leaving 5 bases of the junction unmatched. The length of the CDR3 is 15 residues. Germline-derived CDR1 and CDR2 are SQVTM and ANQGSEA. The CDR3 DNA reads TGCAGCGTTGAAGAGAGACAGGGGATAAACTATGGCTACACCTTC. Amino acid sequence: CSVEERQGINYGYTF.

The chain uses TRBV29-1 and TRBJ1-5; D perhaps matches TRBD1 (5 bases). The ends were cut back, 3 bases at V and 3 bases at J, with 9 bases in the middle. CDR1 and CDR2 from the germline V gene are SQVTM and ANQGSEA. This CDR3 contains 13 residues. The chain's CDR3 is CSVDRQFNQPQHF. In nucleotides, the CDR3 is TGCAGCGTTGATCGACAGTTCAATCAGCCCCAGCATTTT.

J is TRBJ1-2 and V is TRBV30; TRBD1 might be the D (5 bases). Germline V gives CDR1 GTSNPN, CDR2 SVGIG (reference sequence). V lost 4 bases, J lost 5 bases, and 14 bases lay in between. The CDR3 has 13 residues. CDR3: CAWTPPGGYGYTF. The CDR3 coding sequence is TGTGCCTGGACCCCCCCGGGGGGGTATGGCTACACCTTC.

The V gene is TRBV9, the J gene TRBJ2-2; 7 positions agree with TRBD2. From germline, CDR1 is SGDLS and CDR2 YYNGEE. Trimming took 3 bases from V and 7 from J; bases not matched to a gene: 12. The length of the CDR3 is 16 residues. Here the CDR3 reads CASSARPSGVGGELFF. CDR3 nucleotides: TGTGCCAGCAGCGCCCGCCCGAGCGGGGTCGGCGGGGAGCTGTTTTTT.

The genes are TRBV15 and TRBJ1-2; no reliable D call. The CDR3 sequence is 13 residues long. Germline V lookup: CDR1 LNHNV, CDR2 YYDKDF (reference sequence). V was trimmed by 3 bases and J by 4 bases, leaving 9 bases between them. The CDR3 DNA reads as TGTGCCACCAGCAGTGACACCTTCTATGGCTACACCTTC. This translates into CATSSDTFYGYTF.

This clone was recorded a few times. The J gene is TRBJ1-5, the V gene TRBV30; maybe TRBD1 (5 bases). Deletions cut 2 bases from V and 0 bases from J, with 11 bases between. This CDR3 contains 15 residues. CDR1 and CDR2 from the germline V gene are GTSNPN and SVGIG (reference sequence). CDR3 sequence (DNA): TGTGCCTGGAGTTTCTCAGGGTATAGCAATCAGCCCCAGCATTTT. It is translated as CAWSFSGYSNQPQHF.

The J gene is TRBJ1-2, the V gene TRBV29-1; D is undetermined. CDR1 and CDR2 from the germline V gene are SQVTM and ANQGSEA. CDR3 length equals 12 residues. Trimming took 4 bases from V and 5 from J, leaving 11 bases between them. The CDR3 region has the DNA TGCAGCGTTGGGTCCGAGAGTTATGGCTACACCTTC. The encoded protein is CSVGSESYGYTF.

This clone came up once. In DNA form, the CDR3 reads TGTGCCAGCAGCGGGGGACAGGGAGTGAAGGCTGGGGCCAACGTCCTGACTTTC. Its translation is CASSGGQGVKAGANVLTF. The chain links TRBV13 to TRBJ2-6; 9 bases match TRBD1. CDR1 and CDR2 from the germline V gene are PRHDT and FYEKMQ (reference sequence). The CDR3 is made up of 18 amino acids. J gave up 2 bases and V 5 bases, and 10 bases lay outside the gene matches. The full variable domain, its missing parts supplied by reference TRBV13 and TRBJ2-6, is AAGVIQSPRHLIKEKRETATLKCYPIPRHDTVYWYQQGPGQDPQFLISFYEKMQSDKGSIPDRFSAQQFSDYHSELNMSSLELGDSALYFCASSGGQGVKAGANVLTFGAGSRLTVL.

The chain couples TRBV5-6 to TRBJ2-7; 8 positions match TRBD2. The CDR3 is 16 residues long. Looked up from germline, CDR1 is SGHDT and CDR2 is YYEEEE. J gave up 6 bases and V 2 bases, and 13 bases lay outside the gene matches. The CDR3 sequence: CASSFGSGGDLSEQYF. In DNA, the CDR3 is TGTGCCAGCAGCTTCGGGTCCGGGGGGGACCTCAGCGAGCAGTACTTC.

The J gene is TRBJ2-1, the V gene TRBV27, with 7 bases fitting TRBD1. The CDR3 length is 13 residues. Trimming at V came to 6 bases and at J to 7 bases, leaving 6 bases not matched to a gene. Germline loops: CDR1 MNHEY, CDR2 SMNVEV (reference sequence). CDR3 sequence: CASSTGDVNEQFF. In DNA, the CDR3 is TGTGCCAGCAGCACAGGGGATGTGAATGAGCAGTTCTTC.

This chain links TRBV19 with TRBJ1-1, with unresolved D. Germline V gene lookup returns CDR1 LNHDA and CDR2 SQIVND (reference sequence). The CDR3 spans 15 residues. V lost 6 bases, J lost 1 base, and 15 bases lay in between. The CDR3 region has the DNA TGTGCCAGTAGCTCCGCGGGAAGTTCGAACACTGAAGCTTTCTTT. This sequence encodes CASSSAGSSNTEAFF. Complete variable domain (other parts from reference TRBV19 and TRBJ1-1): DGGITQSPKYLFRKEGQNVTLSCEQNLNHDAMYWYRQDPGQGLRLIYYSQIVNDFQKGDIAEGYSVSREKKESFPLTVTSAQKNPTAFYLCASSSAGSSNTEAFFGQGTRLTVV.

The rearrangement uses TRBV29-1 and TRBJ1-1, with 8 bases matching TRBD1. Germline CDR1 and CDR2: SQVTM and ANQGSEA. V was pared by 6 bases and J by 5 bases, with 5 bases of the junction left unmatched. The CDR3 length is 12 residues. The CDR3 sequence: CSVGTGLTEAFF. CDR3 bases: TGCAGCGTCGGGACAGGTCTGACTGAAGCTTTCTTT. Complete variable domain (other parts from reference TRBV29-1 and TRBJ1-1): SAVISQKPSRDICQRGTSLTIQCQVDSQVTMMFWYRQQPGQSLTLIATANQGSEATYESGFVIDKFPISRPNLTFSTLTVSNMSPEDSSIYLCSVGTGLTEAFFGQGTRLTVV.

J is TRBJ2-3 and V is TRBV7-8, with a possible D match to TRBD2 (5 bases). This CDR3 region has 14 residues. Germline lookup yields CDR1 SGHVS and CDR2 FQNEAQ. V dropped 3 bases and J dropped 4 bases, with 11 bases sitting between them. The CDR3, as DNA: TGTGCCAGCAGCTTCCGCACTAGTTCAGATACGCAGTATTTT. Translating it yields CASSFRTSSDTQYF.

V and J are TRBV19 and TRBJ1-1; D may be TRBD1 (5 bases). Trimming pared 1 base from V and 1 base from J, leaving 10 bases between. Germline lookup yields CDR1 LNHDA and CDR2 SQIVND (reference sequence). CDR3 length: 15 residues. CDR3 loop: CASSIGGAGNTEAFF. The CDR3 region has the DNA TGTGCCAGTAGTATAGGTGGGGCAGGGAACACTGAAGCTTTCTTT.

The chain employs TRBV11-2 and TRBJ2-3, with 9 bases lining up with TRBD2. The CDR3 extends over 16 amino acids. Per germline, CDR1 SGHAT and CDR2 FQNNGV. V dropped 5 bases and J dropped 0; count of bases not matched to a gene: 6. The CDR3 DNA follows: TGTGCCAGCAGCCCTTTTCTAGCGGGGAGCACAGATACGCAGTATTTT. Its protein product is CASSPFLAGSTDTQYF.

Of note for this clone: Other DNA sequences from this sample encode an identical CDR3 as well. The V gene is TRBV6-4, the J gene TRBJ2-3, with 9 bases fitting TRBD2. V trimming: 0 bases; J trimming: 4 bases; junction bases outside the gene matches: 2. The germline CDR1 and CDR2 sequences are MRHNA and SNTAGT. The CDR3 extends over 15 amino acids. CDR3 amino acids: CASSDSAGGPDTQYF. CDR3 sequence (DNA): TGTGCCAGCAGTGACTCGGCGGGGGGGCCAGATACGCAGTATTTT.